This TCR beta chain was sequenced during a study of T cell responses to AZD1222 COVID-19 vaccine. Study-wide results and limits: A mostly white British donor set with more females was recruited, and clonal diversity was possibly underestimated.

From germline, CDR1 is SGHDT and CDR2 YYEEEE. This CDR3 is built from 12 residues. The V end lost 0 bases, the J end lost 6 bases, and 7 bases lay between the germline ends. Profiling relied on immunoSEQ multiplex PCR, and the TCRdb table lists in-frame clones only, not all of them. The profile shows some 200,000 clones, approximately 94% of them singletons. Comments on this clone: Its target is not known.

The origin of this receptor is an adult who received the MenACWY meningococcal vaccine as a control. Here the sequenced sample was peripheral blood, taken 28 days after the second dose of the MenACWY control vaccine. The chain uses TRBV5-6 and TRBJ2-7; the D is unclear. In DNA, the CDR3 is TGTGCCAGCAGCTTGGGGCTCTCCGAGCAGTACTTC. Translating gives CASSLGLSEQYF. The complete variable domain, with remaining parts taken from reference TRBV5-6 and TRBJ2-7, reads DAGVTQSPTHLIKTRGQQVTLRCSPKSGHDTVSWYQQALGQGPQFIFQYYEEEERQRGNFPDRFSGHQFPNYSSELNVNALLLGDSALYLCASSLGLSEQYFGPGTRLTVT.